A single sample is the source of the 20 T cell receptor beta chains below, sequenced in a study of T cells in Graves' hyperthyroidism and ophthalmopathy. What was amplified from RNA transcripts were TCR beta CDR3 regions. In the first-round RT-PCR of the TCR CDR3, the HTBI primer set was used. In TCRdb, the multiplex PCR reads were re-called with MiXCR into one record per CDR3 protein. This sample has 550,000 to 600,000 distinct CDR3 sequences, with about 45% found just once. The specimen was peripheral blood or thyroid tissue (not recorded which). These receptor sequences come from an adult woman with Graves' disease, either hyperthyroidism or ophthalmopathy (not recorded which).

This clonotype turned up a few times. The chain uses TRBV28 and TRBJ2-5, with 7 bases matching TRBD1. This CDR3 has 15 residues. The germline CDR1 and CDR2 sequences are MDHEN and SYDVKM. V dropped 6 bases and J dropped 1; count of bases not matched to a gene: 8. The CDR3 is CASSRGTAAQETQYF. The CDR3 DNA sequence: TGTGCCAGCAGCAGAGGGACAGCGGCCCAAGAGACCCAGTACTTC.

This clonotype was seen only once. Because it lacks the conserved phenylalanine or tryptophan at the end, this CDR3 is likely a read error. The DNA is omitted, as the CDR3 cannot be located on it reliably, and the CDR3 follows TCRdb's listing. This sequence joins TRBV7-2 and TRBJ2-5; the D segment call TRBD2 is taken from the table without a DNA check. CDR1 SGHTA and CDR2 FQGNSA come from the germline V gene. Inclusive of both ends, the CDR3 amounts to 10 amino acids. The CDR3 sequence: CASSNWTSGG.

This clonotype was seen at least ten times. V usage is TRBV5-1 and J usage is TRBJ2-2, with D possibly being TRBD2 (6 bases). The CDR3 is 15 residues long. CDR1 and CDR2 from the germline V gene are SGHRS and YFSETQ. Trimming pared 0 bases from V and 4 bases from J, leaving 10 bases between. The CDR3 here is CASSLAGGVTGELFF. CDR3 nucleotides: TGCGCCAGCAGCTTGGCCGGGGGAGTCACCGGGGAGCTGTTTTTT.

The table lists this clonotype with many counts. This chain uses TRBV2 with TRBJ1-4; no clear D gene. V was cut by 7 bases and J by 10 bases, with 13 bases left in between. Germline loops: CDR1 SNHLY, CDR2 FYNNEI. The CDR3 totals 12 residues. This CDR3 is CASTEHVRKLFF. Here the CDR3 DNA reads TGTGCCAGCACCGAACATGTGCGAAAACTGTTTTTT. Complete variable domain (other parts from reference TRBV2 and TRBJ1-4): EPEVTQTPSHQVTQMGQEVILRCVPISNHLYFYWYRQILGQKVEFLVSFYNNEISEKSEIFDDQFSVERPDGSNFTLKIRSTKLEDSAMYFCASTEHVRKLFFGSGTQLSVL.

This clonotype was counted between two and nine times. V gene TRBV10-3 combines with J gene TRBJ1-5, with D hard to call. Germline assignment: CDR1 ENHRY and CDR2 SYGVKD. The V and J ends lost 0 bases and 6 bases respectively, with 9 bases between them. The CDR3 extends over 14 amino acids. Written as DNA, the CDR3 is TGTGCCATCAGTGAGTCAAGGGAGGGTCAGCCCCAGCATTTT. Protein product: CAISESREGQPQHF.

The chain uses TRBV5-1 and TRBJ2-7; 11 positions match TRBD1. The V gene's germline CDR1 is SGHRS and CDR2 YFSETQ. Trimming at V came to 4 bases and at J to 5 bases, leaving 5 bases not matched to a gene. This CDR3 has 14 amino acids. CDR3 sequence: CASSTGDRGNEQYF. CDR3 nucleotides: TGCGCCAGCAGCACCGGGGACAGGGGGAACGAGCAGTACTTC. Complete variable domain (other parts from reference TRBV5-1 and TRBJ2-7): KAGVTQTPRYLIKTRGQQVTLSCSPISGHRSVSWYQQTPGQGLQFLFEYFSETQRNKGNFPGRFSGRQFSNSRSEMNVSTLELGDSALYLCASSTGDRGNEQYFGPGTRLTVT.

This clonotype occurred many times. The gene calls are TRBV6-5 and TRBJ1-1; 8 bases line up with TRBD1. From germline, CDR1 is MNHEY and CDR2 SVGAGI. This CDR3 is 15 amino acids long. J lost 8 bases, V lost 5 bases, and 13 bases had no gene match. This CDR3 reads CASSTRQGWSPEAFF. CDR3 nucleotide sequence: TGTGCCAGCAGTACCCGACAGGGGTGGTCCCCCGAAGCTTTCTTT.

This clonotype was observed many times. This chain connects TRBV6-5 to TRBJ1-1; no reliable D call. Germline V gene data show CDR1 as MNHEY and CDR2 as SVGAGI. V was cut by 4 bases and J by 1 base, with 10 bases left in between. This CDR3 spans 14 amino acids. CDR3 in amino acids: CASSLFQPNTEAFF. DNA of the CDR3: TGTGCCAGCAGTTTATTTCAGCCGAACACTGAAGCTTTCTTT.

The chain has TRBV15 and TRBJ2-5; D is uncertain. The CDR3 consists of 12 residues. The V end was cut by 2 bases, the J end by 0 bases, with 1 base between. In germline, CDR1 is LNHNV, CDR2 YYDKDF (reference sequence). The CDR3 bases are TGTGCCACCAGCAGACACCAAGAGACCCAGTACTTC. This sequence encodes CATSRHQETQYF.

This sequence joins TRBV6-1 and TRBJ2-5; D unclear. This CDR3 has 12 amino acids. V lost 2 bases and J 6 bases, leaving 7 bases between the germline ends. Germline assignment: CDR1 MNHNS and CDR2 SASEGT. In DNA, the CDR3 is TGTGCCAGCAGTGAATCATCGCAGACCCAGTACTTC. Amino acids: CASSESSQTQYF.

The J gene is TRBJ2-7, the V gene TRBV7-9; TRBD1 aligns across 9 bases. Trimming cost V 5 bases and J 5 bases; bases outside gene matches: 7. There are 14 residues in the CDR3. Germline V gene lookup returns CDR1 SEHNR and CDR2 FQNEAQ (reference sequence). Here the CDR3 reads CASSPGTGYHEQYF. The CDR3 coding sequence is TGTGCCAGCAGCCCAGGGACAGGGTATCACGAGCAGTACTTC.

This clonotype was seen repeatedly, ten times or more. This sequence joins TRBV28 and TRBJ1-5; D is undetermined. Trimming stripped 4 bases from V and 6 bases from J, with 13 bases between. Germline V gene lookup returns CDR1 MDHEN and CDR2 SYDVKM. This CDR3 contains 14 residues. Here the CDR3 reads CASSSYDVSQPQHF. CDR3 nucleotides: TGTGCCAGCAGTTCTTACGACGTGAGTCAGCCCCAGCATTTT.

This clonotype was counted at least ten times. V gene TRBV19 combines with J gene TRBJ2-7; a weak D match, TRBD1 (6 bases). CDR3 length equals 14 residues. The V and J ends lost 6 bases and 1 base respectively, with 13 bases between them. Germline V gives CDR1 LNHDA, CDR2 SQIVND (reference sequence). The CDR3 nucleotides read TGTGCCAGTAGGCAGACAGGCTCATCCTACGAGCAGTACTTC. Translated, it gives CASRQTGSSYEQYF.

J is TRBJ1-1 and V is TRBV10-2; 7 nucleotides align to TRBD1. Germline CDR1 WSHSY, CDR2 SAAADI. The CDR3 loop spans 16 amino acids. V shed 8 bases, J shed 4 bases, and the junction held 16 bases outside the gene matches. The CDR3 sequence: CASSLPRQGRSTEAFF. The DNA of the CDR3 is TGCGCCAGCTCCCTCCCTAGACAGGGTCGGTCCACTGAAGCTTTCTTT.

This clonotype was counted at least ten times. The rearrangement links TRBV5-1 to TRBJ2-7; D unclear. Trimming removed 0 bases from V and 0 bases from J, with 10 bases in between. This CDR3 comprises 15 residues. Germline CDR1 SGHRS, CDR2 YFSETQ. The CDR3 DNA reads TGCGCCAGCAGCTTGGAATTTAGGAGCTCCTACGAGCAGTACTTC. Translation gives CASSLEFRSSYEQYF.

This clonotype was found many times. The chain recombines TRBV20-1 with TRBJ2-7; TRBD1 aligns across 7 bases. V gave up 0 bases and J gave up 4 bases; unmatched junction bases: 3. Per the germline V gene, CDR1 is DFQATT and CDR2 is SNEGSKA (reference sequence). The CDR3 has 13 residues. CDR3 amino acids: CSARDLTGYEQYF. CDR3 DNA: TGCAGTGCTAGAGATCTGACAGGGTACGAGCAGTACTTC.

The sample holds a few counts of this clonotype. This chain joins TRBV20-1 and TRBJ2-2, with D perhaps TRBD2 (5 bases). Germline-derived CDR1 and CDR2 are DFQATT and SNEGSKA (reference sequence). The CDR3 has 18 amino acids. Between the trimmed V and J ends, which lost 4 bases and 8 bases, there was a span of 29 bases. For the CDR3, the DNA is TGCAGTGCTACCGGACCGAAATCTAACACCGGGGAGACTGGGGAGCTGTTTTTT. Encoded protein: CSATGPKSNTGETGELFF.

The chain uses TRBV7-2 and TRBJ2-7; D is ambiguous. The CDR3 is 15 amino acids. V dropped 3 bases and J dropped 0 bases, with 12 bases sitting between them. Germline-derived CDR1 and CDR2 are SGHTA and FQGNSA. CDR3 sequence reads: CASSLDSSSSYEQYF. The CDR3 DNA reads TGTGCCAGCAGCTTGGATAGCAGTAGCTCCTACGAGCAGTACTTC.

This clonotype came up many times. The gene calls are TRBV10-1 and TRBJ2-7; D is perhaps TRBD2 (8 bases). Looked up from germline, CDR1 is WNHNN and CDR2 is SYGVQD (reference sequence). The CDR3 runs 14 residues. V gave up 5 bases and J gave up 6 bases, with 17 bases separating them. The CDR3 reads CASSQYRGLGEQYF. CDR3 DNA: TGCGCCAGCAGTCAATACAGGGGACTAGGCGAGCAGTACTTC.

This clonotype has a single count. The rearrangement uses TRBV7-2 and TRBJ2-7; 7 bases agree with TRBD1. The CDR3 has 13 residues. Germline V lookup: CDR1 SGHTA, CDR2 FQGNSA. The V and J ends lost 6 bases and 4 bases, in that order; junction bases with no gene match: 6. The CDR3 region has the DNA TGTGCCAGCAGTGGGGGACAGCAATACGAGCAGTACTTC. Protein sequence: CASSGGQQYEQYF.